Listed here is a single TCR beta chain. The antigen it binds to is not known. Nothing much larger sits one base from this clone, and base qualities are not available. The entry originates in a study of OX40 agonist ivuxolimab in advanced cancers. At the level of the whole study: The costimulatory receptor OX40 (CD134) was targeted by ivuxolimab, a fully human IgG2 agonistic monoclonal antibody. Intravenous ivuxolimab was administered to patients every 2 weeks at six dose levels: 0.01, 0.1, 0.3, 1.5, 3 and 10 mg/kg. Of the approximately 50 dose-escalation patients, hepatocellular carcinoma was present in around 20, melanoma in roughly 15, renal cell carcinoma in 9 and head and neck cancer in 9. A male proportion of 75% to 85% and a mean age of 60 years, ranging from about 23 to 90, were recorded for the dose-escalation cohort. Prior anti-PD-1, anti-PD-L1 or anti-CTLA-4 therapy was permitted, and checkpoint inhibitors had been received by about two fifths of dose-escalation patients. Three dose-escalation patients achieved partial responses, one with hepatocellular carcinoma and two with cutaneous melanoma. Peripheral TCRbeta sequencing aimed to test whether ivuxolimab altered TCR sequence diversity and caused clonal T-cell expansion. The paper reports the monotherapy dose-escalation portion (N of about 54 patients) of the phase I ivuxolimab trial. Overall study results and their limits: Antigen specificity was not determined for the clonally expanded peripheral T cells. In the 0.1-3.0 mg/kg groups, partial responders were among the patients with the lowest normalized peripheral clonal expansion, particularly in CD8+ T cells. Low levels of normalized T-cell clonal expansion were also seen in some patients who did not respond. After ivuxolimab, CD8+ T cells had more expanded clones than CD4+ T cells on average. At doses of 0.1 to 3.0 mg/kg, clonal expansion of both CD4+ and CD8+ T cells in blood was seen between baseline and week 6.

The trial excluded patients who had a history of autoimmune disease or were on systemic immunosuppression. Peripheral blood for TCR sequencing was collected from all dose cohorts at baseline, on cycle 4 day 1, and on cycle 7 day 1. Samples came from an open-label, multicenter, first-in-human phase I dose-escalation trial of ivuxolimab. Adults with locally advanced or metastatic melanoma, renal cell, hepatocellular, or head and neck squamous cell carcinoma were enrolled in the trial. Before TCR sequencing, CD4+ T cells and CD8+ T cells were sorted from peripheral blood as separate populations. The CDR3 numbers 16 residues from cysteine through phenylalanine. CDR3 DNA only is kept here, 48 bases in frame from base 1. From V the trimming removes 1 base and from J it removes 6 bases, while the gene matches leave 7 bases of the junction unaccounted for. The germline V gene (reference sequence) specifies LNHDA as CDR1 and SQIVND as CDR2.

For sequencing of the TCRbeta CDR3 region, genomic DNA was extracted from the sorted cells. The immunoSEQ Assay was used to sequence the TCRbeta CDR3 regions. Sourced from immuneACCESS, this table was stored by TCRdb with only in-frame sequences that have V and J called. A share of the clones is absent; for the studies checked, an unresolved V gene accounts for under half, and the remainder has no known explanation. This sample holds some 40,000 clones; about 89% were observed only once. The ten largest clones represent roughly 30% of the sample. The TCR sequence derives from an adult with an advanced solid tumor such as melanoma, head and neck, liver or kidney cancer. The chain links TRBV19 with TRBJ2-3; TRBD2 lines up with 10 middle nucleotides. The sample was CD4+ or CD8+ T cells sorted from blood, taken in a trial of the OX40 agonist ivuxolimab. CDR3 sequence: CASSIVSGRFGDTQYF. The nucleotides are TGTGCCAGTAGTATAGTTAGCGGGAGGTTTGGGGATACGCAGTATTTT.